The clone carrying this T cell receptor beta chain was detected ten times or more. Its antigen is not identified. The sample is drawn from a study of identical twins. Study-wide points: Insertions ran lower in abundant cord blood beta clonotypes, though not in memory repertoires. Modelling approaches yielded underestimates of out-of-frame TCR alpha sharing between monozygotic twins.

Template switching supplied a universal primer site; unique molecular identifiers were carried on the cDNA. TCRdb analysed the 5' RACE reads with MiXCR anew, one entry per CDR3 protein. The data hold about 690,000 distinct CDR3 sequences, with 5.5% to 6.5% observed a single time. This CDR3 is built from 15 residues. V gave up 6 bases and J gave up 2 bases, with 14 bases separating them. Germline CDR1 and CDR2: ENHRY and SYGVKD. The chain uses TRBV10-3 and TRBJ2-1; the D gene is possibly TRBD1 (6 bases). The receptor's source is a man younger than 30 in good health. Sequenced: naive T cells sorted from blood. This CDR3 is CAISPGDTPYNEQFF. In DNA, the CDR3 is TGTGCCATCAGCCCAGGGGACACCCCCTACAATGAGCAGTTCTTC.